Listed below are T cell receptor beta chains from one sample, sequenced in a study of T cells in localized non-small cell lung cancer. The protocol was immunoSEQ multiplex PCR, while the TCRdb copy is restricted to in-frame clones and leaves out a portion. Here the sample spans 100,000 to 150,000 clones, around 92% being singletons. This sample comprised peripheral blood, obtained before any cancer treatment. These receptors came from an older female donor with stage I lung adenocarcinoma. Both conserved end residues are part of each CDR3. A D gene is named only where the DNA matches it firmly. Size is stated for part of the rows, as once, few or many counts, or as a class when the clone is expanded.

d_call	v_call	cdr3_length	clone_size	j_call	cdr3_nt	cdr3_aa
-	TRBV19	12	-	TRBJ1-2	TGTGCCAGTACCCCGGGAGGCTATGGCTACACCTTC	CASTPGGYGYTF
TRBD2	TRBV9	16	-	TRBJ2-7	TGTGCCAGCAGCGAAACCGGGACTAGCGGGAGCTACGAGCAGTACTTC	CASSETGTSGSYEQYF
TRBD1	TRBV28	15	-	TRBJ2-7	TGTGCCAGCAGTCCTCCGGGACAGGGCAACTACGAGCAGTACTTC	CASSPPGQGNYEQYF
-	TRBV6-1	13	once	TRBJ2-7	TGTGCCAGCAGTCTAACAGGGTATGGCGAGCAGTACTTC	CASSLTGYGEQYF
TRBD1	TRBV19	15	-	TRBJ2-1	TGTGCCAGTAGTATAGGAGGGGGCGGTTACAATGAGCAGTTCTTC	CASSIGGGGYNEQFF
-	TRBV27	14	-	TRBJ2-3	TGTGCCAGCAGTTTTTGGAGGGACACAGATACGCAGTATTTT	CASSFWRDTDTQYF
-	TRBV28	12	-	TRBJ1-1	TGTGCCAGCAGGAGAGGGGGCACTGAAGCTTTCTTT	CASRRGGTEAFF
TRBD2	TRBV5-1	15	-	TRBJ2-1	TGCGCCAGCAGCCTATATGCGGGAGTTCACAATGAGCAGTTCTTC	CASSLYAGVHNEQFF
-	TRBV10-3	11	few	TRBJ1-1	TGTGCCATCGTAGGGGGCACTGAAGCTTTCTTT	CAIVGGTEAFF
-	TRBV25-1	15	-	TRBJ1-4	TGTGCCAGCAGTGAATACACGGGGCCTAATGAAAAACTGTTTTTT	CASSEYTGPNEKLFF
-	TRBV6-1	15	-	TRBJ2-3	TGTGCCACCTCTGGACGGGGGACGGGCACAGATACGCAGTATTTT	CATSGRGTGTDTQYF
TRBD2	TRBV28	15	few	TRBJ2-3	TGTGCCAGCAGTCCCCGCGGGAGGAGCACAGATACGCAGTATTTT	CASSPRGRSTDTQYF
-	TRBV15	16	-	TRBJ1-2	TGTGCCACCAGCAGGAATCAGGGGTTACGGTCCTATGGCTACACCTTC	CATSRNQGLRSYGYTF
-	TRBV19	14	-	TRBJ1-2	TGTGCCAGTAGTATCGACGAGACGGCTTATGGCTACACCTTC	CASSIDETAYGYTF
-	TRBV29-1	15	-	TRBJ2-3	TGCAGCGTTGAAGTGTCGGGGATCAAGACAGATACGCAGTATTTT	CSVEVSGIKTDTQYF
TRBD2	TRBV29-1	16	-	TRBJ2-4	TGCAGCGTCGGGACTAGCGGGAGTATTGACAAAAACATTCAGTACTTC	CSVGTSGSIDKNIQYF
-	TRBV28	17	-	TRBJ1-1	TGTGCCAGCAGTTTTAGTCTCATCGGGGGCTTGAACACTGAAGCTTTCTTT	CASSFSLIGGLNTEAFF
-	TRBV2	14	-	TRBJ2-7	TGTGCCAGCGGAGAGGTTCATACCGACCACGAGCAGTACTTC	CASGEVHTDHEQYF
-	TRBV28	14	-	TRBJ2-7	TGTGCCAGCAGTTTCAGCGGCGATTCCTACGAGCAGTACTTC	CASSFSGDSYEQYF
-	TRBV5-1	15	-	TRBJ2-1	TGCGCCAGCAGCCCCCTCGGGACAATATACAATGAGCAGTTCTTC	CASSPLGTIYNEQFF
-	TRBV5-5	11	-	TRBJ2-5	TGTGCCAGCAGCTTGGGGGAGGCCCAGTACTTC	CASSLGEAQYF
TRBD2	TRBV5-1	15	-	TRBJ2-2	TGCGCCAGCGGTCTAGCGGGAGGTAACACCGGGGAGCTGTTTTTT	CASGLAGGNTGELFF
TRBD2	TRBV5-5	14	-	TRBJ2-7	TGTGCCAGCAGCTTACTAGCGGGAGTCGACGAGCAGTACTTC	CASSLLAGVDEQYF
-	TRBV9	14	-	TRBJ1-1	TGTGCCAGCAGCGTAGACGGGGGGCTCACTGAAGCTTTCTTT	CASSVDGGLTEAFF
-	TRBV6-6	12	-	TRBJ2-5	TGTGCCAGCAGTAGACAGAAAGAGACCCAGTACTTC	CASSRQKETQYF
-	TRBV9	17	-	TRBJ2-1	TGTGCCAGCAGCTTTAGCCTCGGGAGAGGTCCCTACAATGAGCAGTTCTTC	CASSFSLGRGPYNEQFF
-	TRBV30	14	-	TRBJ1-3	TGTGCCTGGAGGGGAGCGAAAGGGGAGAACACCATATATTTT	CAWRGAKGENTIYF
-	TRBV18	14	-	TRBJ1-5	TGTGCCAGCTCACCAAACGACGGCAATCAGCCCCAGCATTTT	CASSPNDGNQPQHF
-	TRBV10-3	15	-	TRBJ2-3	TGTGCCTTGGGCGGGGACGGGGGTAACCTAGATACGCAGTATTTT	CALGGDGGNLDTQYF
TRBD2	TRBV6-6	16	once	TRBJ2-1	TGTGCCAGCAGTTACTCGATAAGCGGGAAAGGCTATGAGCAGTTCTTC	CASSYSISGKGYEQFF
-	TRBV5-1	17	-	TRBJ2-2	TGCGCCAGCAGCTTGGCCCAGGTTGCTCGGAACACCGGGGAGCTGTTTTTT	CASSLAQVARNTGELFF
TRBD2	TRBV30	16	-	TRBJ2-1	TGTGCCTGGAGTTTGGGACTAGCGGGAGGGCCAAATGAGCAGTTCTTC	CAWSLGLAGGPNEQFF
-	TRBV7-3	15	-	TRBJ2-7	TGTGCCAGCAGCCCTACCCCGCCGCTAGTGGGCGAGCAGTACTTC	CASSPTPPLVGEQYF
TRBD2	TRBV28	14	-	TRBJ2-1	TGTGCCAGCAGTCTCGCCGGGACTAGCAATGAGCAGTTCTTC	CASSLAGTSNEQFF
TRBD1	TRBV5-3	13	-	TRBJ1-1	TGTGCCAGAAGCGGGACAGAGAACACTGAAGCTTTCTTT	CARSGTENTEAFF
TRBD1	TRBV7-9	14	-	TRBJ2-7	TGTGCCAGCAGCCCCCGGGACAGGGTCTACGAGCAGTACTTC	CASSPRDRVYEQYF